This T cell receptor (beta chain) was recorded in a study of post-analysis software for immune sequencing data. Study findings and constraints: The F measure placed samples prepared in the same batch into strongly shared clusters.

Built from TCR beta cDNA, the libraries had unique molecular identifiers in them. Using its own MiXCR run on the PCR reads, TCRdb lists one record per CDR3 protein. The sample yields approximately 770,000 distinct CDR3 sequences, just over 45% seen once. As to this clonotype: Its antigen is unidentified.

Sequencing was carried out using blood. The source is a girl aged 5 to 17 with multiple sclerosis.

CDR3 residues: CASSSRGWTVNTEAFF. Here the CDR3 DNA reads TGTGCCAGCAGCTCCCGGGGCTGGACAGTCAACACTGAAGCTTTCTTT. This chain joins TRBV11-1 and TRBJ1-1, with a tentative D call TRBD1 (6 bases). The CDR3 contains 16 residues. CDR1 and CDR2 (germline): SGHAT, FQDESV (reference sequence). Trimming left V 4 bases short and J 2 bases short, with 17 bases between.